This passage covers 29 T cell receptor beta chains from one sample sequenced in a study of beta chain features in type 1 diabetes (dated by TCRdb to 2016 to 2019). Antigens of these TCRs are unknown. Library preparation was by the immunoSEQ multiplex PCR assay. The High Capacity cDNA Reverse Transcription Kit was used to reverse transcribe all of the isolated RNA, meaning that expressed TCRB transcripts were what got sequenced. TCRdb carries this immuneACCESS record with in-frame sequences only. Its versions omit some clonotypes, under half of them owing to an unresolved V gene in the studies checked, with the rest unexplained. This sample gives 500,000 to 800,000 clones in total; around an eighth of them show up just once. The leading ten clones occupy around 0.12% of the sample. What the research found in general, with its limitations: A moderate but significant shortening of TCRB CDR3 length was observed in type 1 diabetes patients in all four CD4+ subsets.

Sequenced material: naive CD4+ T cells from blood. In the paper's terms, the cell subset or site label means: true naive CD4+ T cells. The receptors stem from a man in his thirties or forties with type 1 diabetes.

This chain connects TRBV7-2 to TRBJ2-1; D unclear. V was pared by 6 bases and J by 3 bases, with 6 bases between. CDR1 and CDR2 from the germline V gene are SGHTA and FQGNSA. CDR3 length: 12 residues. The CDR3 spells CASRPDYNEQFF. Here the CDR3 DNA reads TGTGCCAGCAGACCTGACTACAATGAGCAGTTCTTC.

In this sample, this clone turned up a few times. This chain joins TRBV27 and TRBJ1-1, with 8 bases that match TRBD1. With 6 bases clipped from V and 4 bases from J, the junction kept 4 bases outside the gene matches. Germline V gene lookup returns CDR1 MNHEY and CDR2 SMNVEV (reference sequence). The CDR3 is made up of 13 amino acids. The CDR3 sequence is CASRDRAFTEAFF. Here the CDR3 DNA reads TGTGCCAGCAGGGACAGGGCCTTCACTGAAGCTTTCTTT.

This clone has a handful of counts. This chain connects TRBV2 to TRBJ2-7; 12 bases agree with TRBD1. With 6 bases clipped from V and 8 bases from J, the junction kept 11 bases outside the gene matches. The CDR3 has 15 residues. Germline-derived CDR1 and CDR2 are SNHLY and FYNNEI. For the CDR3, the DNA is TGTGCCAGCAGGGGTACCGGGACAGGGGGCGGCAAGCAGTACTTC. This codes for CASRGTGTGGGKQYF.

This clone has just a few counts. This chain links TRBV7-6 with TRBJ1-2; D is unclear. CDR1 and CDR2 from the germline V gene are SGHVS and FNYEAQ. Trimming took off 1 base at V and 4 bases at J, with 13 bases between the two ends. The CDR3 has 15 amino acids. The DNA for the CDR3 is TGTGCCAGCAGCTTAGGGTCCGGCAGCTCCTATGGCTACACCTTC. Protein sequence: CASSLGSGSSYGYTF. Full variable domain (outside the CDR3, taken from reference TRBV7-6 and TRBJ1-2): GAGVSQSPRYKVTKRGQDVALRCDPISGHVSLYWYRQALGQGPEFLTYFNYEAQQDKSGLPNDRFSAERPEGSISTLTIQRTEQRDSAMYRCASSLGSGSSYGYTFGSGTRLTVV.

J is TRBJ1-6 and V is TRBV4-3; D possibly corresponds to TRBD1 (6 bases). V lost 4 bases to trimming and J lost 7 bases, with 11 bases between them. The germline gives CDR1 LGHNA, CDR2 YSLEER. This CDR3 has 14 amino acids. CDR3 nucleotides: TGCGCCAGCAGCCCGGGACAAGCAAATTCACCCCTCCACTTT. Its protein product is CASSPGQANSPLHF.

The chain employs TRBV5-1 and TRBJ1-1; TRBD1 agrees at 8 bases. Germline V CDR1 and CDR2: SGHRS, YFSETQ. CDR3 size: 16 residues. The J segment lost 7 bases and the V segment lost 0 bases, leaving 11 bases of the junction unmatched. The CDR3 region has the DNA TGCGCCAGCAGCTTGGCCATAGGCAGGGGGCAAGTTGAAGCTTTCTTT. Translating gives CASSLAIGRGQVEAFF.

The sample holds a few counts of this clone. This chain connects TRBV19 to TRBJ1-5; TRBD1 matches 10 bases. The CDR3 runs to 15 residues. The trim removed 5 bases at V and 5 bases at J, leaving 6 bases unmatched. Germline V lookup: CDR1 LNHDA, CDR2 SQIVND (reference sequence). This CDR3 is CASSSGQGRYQPQHF. CDR3 nucleotides: TGTGCCAGTAGTTCGGGACAGGGGAGGTATCAGCCCCAGCATTTT.

This clone was seen a handful of times. The chain couples TRBV6-5 to TRBJ2-5, with D possibly being TRBD1 (5 bases). V was cut by 2 bases and J by 5 bases, with 12 bases left in between. Germline-derived CDR1 and CDR2 are MNHEY and SVGAGI. This CDR3 has 14 amino acids. The DNA for the CDR3 is TGTGCCAGCAGTTACCGTGACAGATGGGAGACCCAGTACTTC. Its protein is CASSYRDRWETQYF.

In this sample, this clone turned up a few times. The rearrangement uses TRBV30 and TRBJ1-6; D unclear. The CDR3 has 14 amino acids. Germline V gene data show CDR1 as GTSNPN and CDR2 as SVGIG (reference sequence). V was shortened by 2 bases and J by 1 base, with 6 bases between the two germline ends. The CDR3 here is CAWSILSYNSPLHF. CDR3 DNA: TGTGCCTGGAGTATACTGTCCTATAATTCACCCCTCCACTTT.

This clone was seen a handful of times. V usage is TRBV6-5 and J usage is TRBJ2-7; the match to TRBD1 covers 8 bases. The ends lost 8 bases at V and 6 bases at J; junction bases unmatched: 15. Germline CDR1 and CDR2: MNHEY and SVGAGI. The CDR3 contains 15 residues. The CDR3 here is CASRTLRQGAGEQYF. The CDR3 DNA sequence: TGTGCCAGCCGCACCTTGAGGCAGGGGGCTGGCGAGCAGTACTTC.

In this sample, this clone turned up a few times. Other DNA sequences in this sample translate to the same CDR3. The chain employs TRBV29-1 and TRBJ2-5; 8 nucleotides agree with TRBD2. The CDR3 runs 13 residues. Germline V gene lookup returns CDR1 SQVTM and CDR2 ANQGSEA. After removal of 7 bases from V and 5 bases from J, the junction contained 9 bases not matched to a gene. Written as DNA, the CDR3 is TGCAGCGCCTCGAGGGGCGGGGGGGAGACCCAGTACTTC. Protein: CSASRGGGETQYF.

This chain links TRBV7-9 with TRBJ1-2, with 7 bases identical to TRBD1. The V and J ends lost 4 bases and 1 base, in that order; junction bases with no gene match: 3. The CDR3 spans 14 residues. CDR1 SEHNR and CDR2 FQNEAQ come from the germline V gene (reference sequence). CDR3 DNA sequence: TGTGCCAGCAGCTCCGGGACAGTTAACTATGGCTACACCTTC. This sequence encodes CASSSGTVNYGYTF. Full variable domain (rest looked up from reference TRBV7-9 and TRBJ1-2): DTGVSQNPRHKITKRGQNVTFRCDPISEHNRLYWYRQTLGQGPEFLTYFQNEAQLEKSRLLSDRFSAERPKGSFSTLEIQRTEQGDSAMYLCASSSGTVNYGYTFGSGTRLTVV.

The CDR3 DNA follows: TGTGCCAGCAGTTTCCTCACAGGGGTCAGGGGCTACACCTTC. Its protein product is CASSFLTGVRGYTF. The chain carries TRBV28 and TRBJ1-2; TRBD1 aligns across 7 bases. The CDR3 loop spans 14 amino acids. CDR1 and CDR2 (germline): MDHEN, SYDVKM. The J segment lost 8 bases and the V segment lost 3 bases, leaving 9 bases of the junction unmatched.

The chain couples TRBV7-9 to TRBJ2-5; 11 bases line up with TRBD2. The CDR3 loop spans 16 amino acids. The trim removed 5 bases at V and 2 bases at J, leaving 7 bases unmatched. Germline CDR1 is SEHNR and CDR2 is FQNEAQ (reference sequence). The CDR3 DNA reads as TGTGCCAGCAGCGCCACTAGCGGGGGCATTCAAGAGACCCAGTACTTC. Its protein product is CASSATSGGIQETQYF.

The chain has TRBV20-1 and TRBJ2-5; D not resolved. CDR1 is DFQATT, CDR2 SNEGSKA, per germline (reference sequence). The V end was cut by 2 bases, the J end by 5 bases, with 6 bases between. The CDR3 spans 11 residues. CDR3 residues: CSARWSETQYF. The CDR3 nucleotides are TGCAGTGCTAGATGGTCGGAGACCCAGTACTTC.

The rearrangement links TRBV4-3 to TRBJ2-2; TRBD2 aligns across 7 bases. V trimming: 2 bases; J trimming: 7 bases; junction bases outside the gene matches: 10. CDR1 and CDR2 (germline): LGHNA, YSLEER. The CDR3 totals 16 residues. DNA of the CDR3: TGCGCCAGCAGCCAATGGAGGGGAGGGGAGCGCGGGGAGCTGTTTTTT. Its protein product is CASSQWRGGERGELFF.

The chain employs TRBV11-2 and TRBJ2-5, with 7 bases that match TRBD2. The germline V gene has CDR1 SGHAT and CDR2 FQNNGV. Trimming at V came to 4 bases and at J to 4 bases, leaving 9 bases not matched to a gene. The CDR3 consists of 15 residues. For the CDR3, the DNA is TGTGCCAGCAGCTCTTCAAGCGGGGAGGGAGAGACCCAGTACTTC. Its protein is CASSSSSGEGETQYF.

The gene calls are TRBV27 and TRBJ2-7, with 8 bases that match TRBD1. This CDR3 region has 16 residues. Germline values: CDR1 MNHEY, CDR2 SMNVEV (reference sequence). Trimming cost V 3 bases and J 2 bases; bases outside gene matches: 9. CDR3 DNA: TGTGCCAGCAGTTTGTTTGGGACAGGAGGTACCTACGAGCAGTACTTC. Residues: CASSLFGTGGTYEQYF.

This clone showed up just a few times. The gene calls are TRBV9 and TRBJ2-7; the D gene could be TRBD1 or TRBD2 (6 bases each). Germline assignment: CDR1 SGDLS and CDR2 YYNGEE. The CDR3 is made up of 14 amino acids. The V end was cut by 0 bases, the J end by 5 bases, with 12 bases between. The CDR3 loop reads CASSVGGTNNEQYF. DNA of the CDR3: TGTGCCAGCAGCGTAGGCGGGACAAATAACGAGCAGTACTTC.

V and J are TRBV25-1 and TRBJ1-6; D is perhaps TRBD1 (6 bases). The CDR3 consists of 16 residues. V was shortened by 7 bases and J by 4 bases, with 17 bases between the two germline ends. CDR1 MGHDK and CDR2 SYGVNS come from the germline V gene. The CDR3 region has the DNA TGTGCCAGCAAAGCGTCGGGGGCCACATATAATTCACCCCTCCACTTT. Its translation is CASKASGATYNSPLHF.

This clone was counted once. The rearrangement links TRBV5-6 to TRBJ1-2; D not certain. V shed 0 bases and J shed 1 base, with 4 bases lying between them. The germline gives CDR1 SGHDT, CDR2 YYEEEE. This CDR3 has 13 amino acids. CDR3 sequence reads: CASSLGSNYGYTF. CDR3 bases: TGTGCCAGCAGCTTGGGAAGTAACTATGGCTACACCTTC. The variable domain in full, with the rest retrieved from reference TRBV5-6 and TRBJ1-2, is DAGVTQSPTHLIKTRGQQVTLRCSPKSGHDTVSWYQQALGQGPQFIFQYYEEEERQRGNFPDRFSGHQFPNYSSELNVNALLLGDSALYLCASSLGSNYGYTFGSGTRLTVV.

This clone has just a few counts. This rearrangement joins TRBV27 to TRBJ1-5; D might be TRBD1 (6 bases). This CDR3 comprises 13 residues. V shed 5 bases and J shed 3 bases, with 8 bases lying between them. The V gene's germline CDR1 is MNHEY and CDR2 SMNVEV (reference sequence). The CDR3 bases are TGTGCCAGCAGTGGACAGCTCAATCAGCCCCAGCATTTT. It encodes CASSGQLNQPQHF.

The rearrangement joins TRBV2 to TRBJ2-2; no clear D. Trimming cost V 9 bases and J 2 bases, with 7 bases left between them. The CDR3 runs 12 residues. From germline, CDR1 is SNHLY and CDR2 FYNNEI. The CDR3 DNA sequence: TGTGCCAGTCATTTTAACACCGGGGAGCTGTTTTTT. Protein: CASHFNTGELFF.

This clone was detected only a few times. CDR3 residues: CASSLAGDLSSTDTQYF. CDR3 nucleotide sequence: TGTGCCAGCAGCTTAGCTGGGGACTTATCGTCCACAGATACGCAGTATTTT. The gene calls are TRBV7-6 and TRBJ2-3, with D possibly matching TRBD2 (6 bases). The germline gives CDR1 SGHVS, CDR2 FNYEAQ. V lost 0 bases and J lost 2, with 15 bases in between. There are 17 residues in the CDR3.

This clone was recorded a few times. The genes are TRBV6-5 and TRBJ2-7; D is perhaps TRBD2 (6 bases). The CDR3 is made up of 14 amino acids. Germline assignment: CDR1 MNHEY and CDR2 SVGAGI. With 8 bases removed from V and 0 bases from J, the gap between germline ends came to 14 bases. DNA of the CDR3: TGTGCCAGCGGAGATAGCGGAAGCTCCTACGAGCAGTACTTC. Translated: CASGDSGSSYEQYF.

This clone was seen a handful of times. The V and J genes are TRBV7-9 and TRBJ2-5; weak D call: TRBD2 (5 bases). V lost 3 bases and J lost 2, with 10 bases in between. The CDR3 contains 14 residues. Germline lookup yields CDR1 SEHNR and CDR2 FQNEAQ (reference sequence). The CDR3 loop reads CASSLIRDQETQYF. CDR3 DNA: TGTGCCAGCAGCTTGATTCGGGATCAAGAGACCCAGTACTTC.

This clone was seen a handful of times. The chain's CDR3 is CASSLQANTGELFF. The CDR3 coding sequence is TGTGCCAGCTCACTCCAGGCCAACACCGGGGAGCTGTTTTTT. V usage is TRBV18 and J usage is TRBJ2-2; D gene unclear. The CDR3 extends over 14 amino acids. Germline CDR1 and CDR2: KGHSH and LQKENI. The germline V and J ends were trimmed by 4 bases and 2 bases, with 8 bases remaining between them. Full variable domain (outside the CDR3, taken from reference TRBV18 and TRBJ2-2): NAGVMQNPRHLVRRRGQEARLRCSPMKGHSHVYWYRQLPEEGLKFMVYLQKENIIDESGMPKERFSAEFPKEGPSILRIQQVVRGDSAAYFCASSLQANTGELFFGEGSRLTVL.

The chain carries TRBV7-9 and TRBJ1-2, with 7 bases identical to TRBD1. Trimming removed 4 bases from V and 4 bases from J; junction bases left unmatched: 6. The CDR3 is made up of 14 amino acids. The germline gives CDR1 SEHNR, CDR2 FQNEAQ (reference sequence). The CDR3 protein is CASSSGQVVYGYTF. As DNA, the CDR3 is TGTGCCAGCAGCTCCGGACAGGTCGTCTATGGCTACACCTTC.

This clone turned up a few times. CDR3 protein: CASNGGPDTGAFF. CDR3 coding DNA: TGTGCCAGCAATGGTGGACCCGATACGGGAGCTTTCTTT. This chain uses TRBV7-9 with TRBJ1-1; no reliable D call. This CDR3 comprises 13 residues. Germline assignment: CDR1 SEHNR and CDR2 FQNEAQ (reference sequence). Trimming left V 7 bases short and J 10 bases short, with 19 bases between.